This note documents a single T cell receptor beta chain sequence. What it recognizes is unknown. Per the germline V gene, CDR1 is LNHNV and CDR2 is YYDKDF (reference sequence). CDR3 length: 14 residues. The data were taken from a study of post-analysis software for immune sequencing data. Points from the study as a whole: Elevated frequency relative to controls characterized roughly 5 TRBV segments in patients, TRBV5-6, TRBV5-1 and TRBV20-1 among them. Significantly decreased normalized Chao1 diversity was recorded for multiple sclerosis patients relative to controls.

Unique molecular identifiers featured in each of the TCR beta cDNA libraries. The yield from about 1 to 10 million T cells was approximately 500,000 cDNA molecules in total. TCRdb reanalysed the PCR reads using MiXCR and keeps one entry per CDR3 protein. Among under 650,000 distinct CDR3 sequences listed, 44% were seen once. This chain uses TRBV15 with TRBJ2-1; unclear D gene. The DNA end is a closer match to TRBJ2-7, so the J assignment may be wrong. The specimen sequenced was blood. The clonotype comes from a girl aged 5-17 years with multiple sclerosis. The CDR3 spells CATSRDTNYNEQYF. The DNA for the CDR3 is TGTGCCACCAGCAGAGACACAAACTACAATGAGCAGTACTTC.